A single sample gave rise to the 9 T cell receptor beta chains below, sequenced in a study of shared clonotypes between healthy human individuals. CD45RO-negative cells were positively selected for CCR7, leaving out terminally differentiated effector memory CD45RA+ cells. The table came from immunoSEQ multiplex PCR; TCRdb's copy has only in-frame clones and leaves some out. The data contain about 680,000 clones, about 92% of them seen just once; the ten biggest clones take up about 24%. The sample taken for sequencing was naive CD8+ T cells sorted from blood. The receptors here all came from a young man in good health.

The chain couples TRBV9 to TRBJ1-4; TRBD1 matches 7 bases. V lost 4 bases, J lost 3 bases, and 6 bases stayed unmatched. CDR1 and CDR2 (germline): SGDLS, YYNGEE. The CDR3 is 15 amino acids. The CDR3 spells CASSRQGQPNEKLFF. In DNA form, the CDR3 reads TGTGCCAGCAGCCGACAGGGACAGCCTAATGAAAAACTGTTTTTT. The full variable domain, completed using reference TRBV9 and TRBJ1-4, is DSGVTQTPKHLITATGQRVTLRCSPRSGDLSVYWYQQSLDQGLQFLIQYYNGEERAKGNILERFSAQQFPDLHSELNLSSLELGDSALYFCASSRQGQPNEKLFFGSGTQLSVL.

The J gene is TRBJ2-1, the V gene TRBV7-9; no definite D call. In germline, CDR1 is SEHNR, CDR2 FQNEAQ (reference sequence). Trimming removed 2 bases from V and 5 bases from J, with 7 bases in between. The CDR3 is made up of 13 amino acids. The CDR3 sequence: CASSLNGNNEQFF. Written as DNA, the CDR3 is TGTGCCAGCAGCTTAAACGGAAACAATGAGCAGTTCTTC.

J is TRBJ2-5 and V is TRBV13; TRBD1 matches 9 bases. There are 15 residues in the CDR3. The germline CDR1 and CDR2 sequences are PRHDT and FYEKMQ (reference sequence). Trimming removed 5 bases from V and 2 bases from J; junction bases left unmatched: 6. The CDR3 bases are TGTGCCAGCAGCGAGGGACAGGGTTCGCAAGAGACCCAGTACTTC. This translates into CASSEGQGSQETQYF. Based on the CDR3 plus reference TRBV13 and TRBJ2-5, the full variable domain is AAGVIQSPRHLIKEKRETATLKCYPIPRHDTVYWYQQGPGQDPQFLISFYEKMQSDKGSIPDRFSAQQFSDYHSELNMSSLELGDSALYFCASSEGQGSQETQYFGPGTRLLVL.

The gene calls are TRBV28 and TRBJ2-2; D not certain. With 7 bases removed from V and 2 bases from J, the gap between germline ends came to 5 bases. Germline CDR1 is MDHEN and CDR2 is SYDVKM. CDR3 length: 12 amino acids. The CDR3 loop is CASNDNTGELFF. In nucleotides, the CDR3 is TGTGCCAGCAATGATAACACCGGGGAGCTGTTTTTT.

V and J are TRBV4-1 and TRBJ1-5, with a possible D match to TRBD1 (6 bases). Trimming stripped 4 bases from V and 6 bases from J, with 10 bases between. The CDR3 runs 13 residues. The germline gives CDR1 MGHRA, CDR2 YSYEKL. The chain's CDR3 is CASSRGGGQPQHF. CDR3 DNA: TGCGCCAGCAGCCGAGGGGGGGGTCAGCCCCAGCATTTT.

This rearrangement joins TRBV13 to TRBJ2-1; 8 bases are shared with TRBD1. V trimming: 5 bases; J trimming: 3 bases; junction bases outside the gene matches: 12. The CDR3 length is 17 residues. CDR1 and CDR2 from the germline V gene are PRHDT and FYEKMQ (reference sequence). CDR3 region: CASSTRSTGALYNEQFF. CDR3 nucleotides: TGTGCCAGCAGCACACGATCGACAGGGGCCCTCTACAATGAGCAGTTCTTC.

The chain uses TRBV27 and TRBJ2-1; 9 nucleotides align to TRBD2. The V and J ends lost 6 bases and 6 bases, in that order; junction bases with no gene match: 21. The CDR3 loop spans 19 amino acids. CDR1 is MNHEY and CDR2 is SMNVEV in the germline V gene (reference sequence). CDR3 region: CASSPVGGRAGGLGNEQFF. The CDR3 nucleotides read TGTGCCAGCAGCCCCGTGGGGGGGCGAGCGGGGGGCCTTGGCAATGAGCAGTTCTTC.

The CDR3 nucleotides read TGTGCCAGCAGCCCAGGGACAGCTAGCAATCAGCCCCAGCATTTT. Translating gives CASSPGTASNQPQHF. The rearrangement links TRBV9 to TRBJ1-5; 7 nucleotides match TRBD1. The CDR3 runs 15 residues. V gave up 4 bases and J gave up 0 bases; unmatched junction bases: 4. Per the germline V gene, CDR1 is SGDLS and CDR2 is YYNGEE.

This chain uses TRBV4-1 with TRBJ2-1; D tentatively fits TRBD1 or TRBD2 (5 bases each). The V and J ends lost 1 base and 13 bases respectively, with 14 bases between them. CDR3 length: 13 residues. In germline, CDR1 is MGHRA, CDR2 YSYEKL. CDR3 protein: CASSQVSGLHQFF. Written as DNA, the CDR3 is TGCGCCAGCAGCCAAGTCTCGGGGCTGCATCAGTTCTTC.